Below, 2 T cell receptor beta chains from the same sample are listed, as sequenced in a study of T cells in Graves' hyperthyroidism and ophthalmopathy. TCR beta CDR3 regions were amplified from RNA transcripts. RT-PCR in the first round (using the HTBI primer set) targeted the TCR CDR3. TCRdb reanalysed the multiplex PCR reads using MiXCR and keeps one entry per CDR3 protein. The sample has 500,000 to 600,000 distinct CDR3 sequences; approximately 15% are singletons. Sequenced: blood. The receptors were gathered from a woman aged 18 to 35 with Graves' hyperthyroidism.

The chain joins TRBV5-8 to TRBJ2-5; D might be TRBD1 (6 bases). Between the trimmed V and J ends, which lost 3 bases and 4 bases, there was a span of 16 bases. Per germline, CDR1 SGHTS and CDR2 YDEGEE. The CDR3 is 15 amino acids. CDR3 in DNA: TGTGCCAGCAGCTCGGGACACCAAAGACGAGAGACCCAGTACTTC. Translated, it gives CASSSGHQRRETQYF.

Of note for this clonotype: A much larger clone sits a single nucleotide away, making a read error possible. The genes are TRBV24-1 and TRBJ1-1, with D uncertain. CDR1 and CDR2 (germline): KGHDR, SFDVKD. V was cut by 3 bases and J by 0 bases, with 4 bases left in between. This CDR3 is built from 13 residues. CDR3 protein: CATSDGMNTEAFF. CDR3 DNA: TGTGCCACCAGTGATGGGATGAACACTGAAGCTTTCTTT.